This T cell receptor beta chain comes out of a study of cytomegalovirus exposure and HLA in healthy donors. The PCR used 60 Vbeta and 13 Jbeta primers. Measured with immunoSEQ multiplex PCR; TCRdb has only the in-frame clones, and not every one. Of roughly 150,000 clones in the sample, more than 60% are singletons; the top ten hold more than 6%. This clone has only a few counts. The antigen remains unidentified. Trimming pared 4 bases from V and 6 bases from J, leaving 4 bases between. The CDR3 loop spans 11 amino acids. CDR1 and CDR2 (germline): MNHEY, SVGAGI. Overall study results and limits: The investigators catalogued 150 to 200 TCR beta chains as cytomegalovirus-associated.

The clonotype originates from a woman aged 35 to 49 in good health and CMV-seropositive. V usage is TRBV6-5 and J usage is TRBJ2-1; the D is unclear. Material for sequencing was PBMCs. The chain's CDR3 is CASSFSNEQFF. The CDR3 DNA sequence: TGTGCCAGCAGTTTTAGCAATGAGCAGTTCTTC.